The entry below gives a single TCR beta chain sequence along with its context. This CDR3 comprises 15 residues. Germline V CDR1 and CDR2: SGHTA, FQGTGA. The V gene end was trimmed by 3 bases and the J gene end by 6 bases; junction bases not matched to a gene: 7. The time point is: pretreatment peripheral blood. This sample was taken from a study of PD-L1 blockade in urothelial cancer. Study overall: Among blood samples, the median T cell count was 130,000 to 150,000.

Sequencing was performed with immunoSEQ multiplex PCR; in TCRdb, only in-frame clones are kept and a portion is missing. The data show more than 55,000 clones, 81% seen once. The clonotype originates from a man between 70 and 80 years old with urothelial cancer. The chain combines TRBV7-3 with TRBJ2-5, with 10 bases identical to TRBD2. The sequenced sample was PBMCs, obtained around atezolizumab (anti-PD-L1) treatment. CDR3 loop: CASSFSAGGRQTQYF. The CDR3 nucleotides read TGTGCCAGCAGCTTCTCAGCGGGGGGGCGACAGACCCAGTACTTC.